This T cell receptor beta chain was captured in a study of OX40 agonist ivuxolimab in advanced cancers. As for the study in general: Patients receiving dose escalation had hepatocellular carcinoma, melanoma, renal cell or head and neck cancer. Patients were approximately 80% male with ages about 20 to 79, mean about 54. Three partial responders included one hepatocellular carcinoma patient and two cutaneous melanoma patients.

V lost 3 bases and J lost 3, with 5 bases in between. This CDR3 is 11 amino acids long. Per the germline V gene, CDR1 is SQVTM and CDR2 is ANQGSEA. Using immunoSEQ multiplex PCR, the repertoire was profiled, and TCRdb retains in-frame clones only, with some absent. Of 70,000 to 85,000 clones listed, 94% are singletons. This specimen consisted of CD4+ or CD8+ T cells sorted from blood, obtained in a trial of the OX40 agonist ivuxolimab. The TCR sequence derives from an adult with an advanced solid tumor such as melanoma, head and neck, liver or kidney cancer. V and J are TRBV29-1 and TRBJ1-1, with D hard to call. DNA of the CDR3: TGCAGCGTTGACATTTACACTGAAGCTTTCTTT. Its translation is CSVDIYTEAFF.